The rows below give T cell receptor beta chains drawn from one sample of a study of blood T cell repertoires in COVID-19. TCRdb's table, derived via immunoSEQ multiplex PCR, lists solely in-frame clones and lacks some. The sample holds a few hundred thousand clones; roughly 81% are singletons and the top ten take about 7%. What was sequenced was PBMCs or T cells enriched from blood (not recorded which). The receptors come from a woman in her forties or fifties who had been exposed to COVID-19. Each CDR3 is given with its conserved first and last residue. D genes are given only for firm matches. Rows give clone size only sometimes, using once, few, many, or a class for an expanded clone.

size: -; V: TRBV28; D: TRBD1; J: TRBJ1-2; CDR3: CASSFSGQGRGGYTF; DNA: TGTGCCAGCAGTTTTTCAGGACAGGGAAGAGGTGGCTACACCTTC
size: -; V: TRBV30; D: -; J: TRBJ1-2; CDR3: CAWSPLIGGLYGYTF; DNA: TGTGCCTGGAGTCCTCTGATTGGGGGCCTCTATGGCTACACCTTC
size: -; V: TRBV7-9; D: -; J: TRBJ1-2; CDR3: CASNQGWGNGYTF; DNA: TGTGCCAGCAACCAGGGGTGGGGGAATGGCTACACCTTC
size: -; V: TRBV14; D: -; J: TRBJ1-5; CDR3: CASSQDRDQPQHF; DNA: TGTGCCAGCAGCCAAGATCGGGATCAGCCCCAGCATTTT
size: once; V: TRBV7-2; D: TRBD1; J: TRBJ1-1; CDR3: CASSYTGGATEAFF; DNA: TGTGCCAGCAGCTACACAGGGGGCGCGACTGAAGCTTTCTTT
size: -; V: TRBV2; D: -; J: TRBJ1-6; CDR3: CASTLLTGRNSPLHF; DNA: TGTGCCAGCACTTTACTGACAGGACGAAATTCACCCCTCCACTTT
size: -; V: TRBV23-1; D: -; J: TRBJ1-6; CDR3: CASSLPERAHSSPLHF; DNA: TGCGCCAGCAGCCTACCAGAGAGGGCTCACTCTTCACCCCTCCACTTT
size: -; V: TRBV5-1; D: TRBD2; J: TRBJ2-1; CDR3: CASSFSGGGPYNEQFF; DNA: TGCGCCAGCAGCTTTAGCGGGGGGGGCCCCTACAATGAGCAGTTCTTC
size: -; V: TRBV11-2; D: -; J: TRBJ2-2; CDR3: CASSLGVRRELFF; DNA: TGTGCCAGCAGCTTAGGGGTGAGGCGGGAGCTGTTTTTT
size: -; V: TRBV11-2; D: -; J: TRBJ2-3; CDR3: CASSLGPGADTQYF; DNA: TGTGCCAGCAGCTTAGGGCCGGGGGCAGATACGCAGTATTTT
size: -; V: TRBV5-6; D: TRBD1; J: TRBJ1-1; CDR3: CASSFGQGAVNTEAFF; DNA: TGTGCCAGCAGCTTCGGACAGGGGGCTGTGAACACTGAAGCTTTCTTT
size: -; V: TRBV15; D: -; J: TRBJ2-7; CDR3: CATSRDQGGGDEQYF; DNA: TGTGCCACCAGCAGAGATCAGGGGGGAGGAGACGAGCAGTACTTC
size: once; V: TRBV7-9; D: -; J: TRBJ1-4; CDR3: CASTRGGRDEKLFF; DNA: TGTGCCAGCACCCGGGGGGGGCGGGATGAAAAACTGTTTTTT
size: -; V: TRBV6-2/TRBV6-3; D: -; J: TRBJ1-3; CDR3: CASTPWQRPSGNTIYF; DNA: TGTGCCAGCACCCCTTGGCAGCGGCCCTCTGGAAACACCATATATTTT
size: -; V: TRBV6-6; D: -; J: TRBJ2-3; CDR3: CASSYSMTTNTQYF; DNA: TGTGCCAGCAGTTACTCGATGACTACCAATACGCAGTATTTT
size: -; V: TRBV27; D: TRBD1; J: TRBJ1-1; CDR3: CASSLPGGEAFF; DNA: TGTGCCAGCAGTTTACCAGGGGGAGAAGCTTTCTTT
size: -; V: TRBV5-1; D: -; J: TRBJ2-3; CDR3: CASSLGGSNTDTQYF; DNA: TGCGCCAGCAGCTTGGGCGGTTCAAACACAGATACGCAGTATTTT
size: -; V: TRBV10-3; D: -; J: TRBJ1-1; CDR3: CAISANMNTEAFF; DNA: TGTGCCATCAGTGCAAACATGAACACTGAAGCTTTCTTT
size: -; V: TRBV11-3; D: -; J: TRBJ2-1; CDR3: CASTLFRPIGNEQFF; DNA: TGTGCCAGCACCTTGTTCCGCCCGATCGGCAATGAGCAGTTCTTC
size: -; V: TRBV7-3; D: -; J: TRBJ2-3; CDR3: CASSFLGRSTDTQYF; DNA: TGTGCCAGCAGCTTTTTGGGGAGAAGCACAGATACGCAGTATTTT
size: -; V: TRBV6-5; D: TRBD1; J: TRBJ1-5; CDR3: CASRYTGVDQPQHF; DNA: TGTGCCAGCAGGTATACAGGGGTGGACCAGCCCCAGCATTTT
size: -; V: TRBV5-1; D: -; J: TRBJ2-5; CDR3: CASSLGSHTSETQYF; DNA: TGCGCCAGCAGCTTGGGGAGCCACACTTCAGAGACCCAGTACTTC
size: -; V: TRBV24-1; D: -; J: TRBJ1-1; CDR3: CATSAGHRNTEAFF; DNA: TGTGCCACCAGTGCGGGACACCGGAACACTGAAGCTTTCTTT
size: once; V: TRBV5-1; D: -; J: TRBJ1-4; CDR3: CASSQDRPNEKLFF; DNA: TGCGCCAGCAGCCAGGATCGCCCTAATGAAAAACTGTTTTTT
size: -; V: TRBV5-1; D: TRBD1; J: TRBJ2-1; CDR3: CASSVDPPGQTAFEQFF; DNA: TGCGCCAGCAGCGTAGACCCCCCGGGACAGACGGCCTTTGAGCAGTTCTTC
size: -; V: TRBV4-1; D: -; J: TRBJ1-5; CDR3: CASSQKLWGQNNQPQHF; DNA: TGCGCCAGCAGCCAGAAGTTATGGGGGCAGAACAATCAGCCCCAGCATTTT
size: -; V: TRBV2; D: TRBD2; J: TRBJ2-3; CDR3: CASTPGRGRTDTQYF; DNA: TGTGCCAGCACCCCAGGGCGGGGGAGGACAGATACGCAGTATTTT
size: -; V: TRBV3-1/TRBV3-2; D: -; J: TRBJ2-5; CDR3: CASSPTVGETQYF; DNA: TGTGCCAGCAGTCCTACAGTGGGTGAGACCCAGTACTTC
size: -; V: TRBV18; D: -; J: TRBJ1-1; CDR3: CASSPSRASRDFF; DNA: TGTGCCAGCTCTCCCTCCAGGGCTTCAAGGGATTTCTTT
size: -; V: TRBV3-1/TRBV3-2; D: -; J: TRBJ2-7; CDR3: CASSQGVRAYEQYF; DNA: TGTGCCAGCAGCCAAGGAGTCAGGGCCTACGAGCAGTACTTC
size: -; V: TRBV7-2; D: TRBD1; J: TRBJ1-5; CDR3: CASSWASGTGISNQPQHF; DNA: TGTGCCAGCAGCTGGGCTTCCGGGACAGGGATTAGCAATCAGCCCCAGCATTTT
size: -; V: TRBV9; D: -; J: TRBJ1-1; CDR3: CASSVVTEGEAFF; DNA: TGTGCCAGCAGCGTAGTTACGGAGGGGGAAGCTTTCTTT
size: -; V: TRBV12-3/TRBV12-4; D: -; J: TRBJ2-1; CDR3: CASSPSNNEQFF; DNA: TGTGCCAGCAGTCCGAGTAACAATGAGCAGTTCTTC
size: -; V: TRBV2; D: -; J: TRBJ1-1; CDR3: CASSKTAMNTEAFF; DNA: TGTGCCAGCAGTAAGACAGCAATGAACACTGAAGCTTTCTTT
size: -; V: TRBV3-1/TRBV3-2; D: -; J: TRBJ1-2; CDR3: CASSHLANYGYTF; DNA: TGTGCCAGCAGCCATCTAGCTAACTATGGCTACACCTTC
size: many; V: TRBV19; D: -; J: TRBJ2-1; CDR3: CASSTTGYNEQFF; DNA: TGTGCCAGTAGTACGACCGGGTACAATGAGCAGTTCTTC
size: few; V: TRBV5-1; D: -; J: TRBJ1-1; CDR3: CASSLLPGGTEAFF; DNA: TGCGCCAGCAGCCTTCTCCCGGGGGGGACTGAAGCTTTCTTT
size: -; V: TRBV5-1; D: TRBD2; J: TRBJ2-3; CDR3: CASSFGSSGGDTQYF; DNA: TGCGCCAGCAGCTTTGGGTCTAGCGGGGGCGATACGCAGTATTTT
size: -; V: TRBV7-3; D: TRBD2; J: TRBJ2-7; CDR3: CASSLLAGGEQYF; DNA: TGTGCCAGCAGCCTTCTAGCGGGAGGCGAGCAGTACTTC
size: -; V: TRBV7-3; D: -; J: TRBJ2-3; CDR3: CASSLYAGADTQYF; DNA: TGTGCCAGCAGCTTGTATGCCGGAGCAGATACGCAGTATTTT
size: -; V: TRBV29-1; D: -; J: TRBJ1-1; CDR3: CSGARNTEAFF; DNA: TGCAGCGGCGCCCGGAACACTGAAGCTTTCTTT
size: -; V: TRBV12-3/TRBV12-4; D: -; J: TRBJ1-2; CDR3: CASSNRAGDGYTF; DNA: TGTGCCAGCAGCAACAGGGCCGGTGATGGCTACACCTTC
size: -; V: TRBV6-2/TRBV6-3; D: TRBD1; J: TRBJ1-6; CDR3: CASSWAPGQGDSPLHF; DNA: TGTGCCAGCAGTTGGGCGCCGGGACAGGGTGATTCACCCCTCCACTTT
size: -; V: TRBV27; D: TRBD1; J: TRBJ1-2; CDR3: CASRQRQGAGYGYTF; DNA: TGTGCCAGCAGACAGAGACAGGGGGCGGGCTATGGCTACACCTTC
size: -; V: TRBV6-1; D: -; J: TRBJ2-5; CDR3: CASSENTMYQETQYF; DNA: TGTGCCAGCAGTGAGAACACCATGTACCAAGAGACCCAGTACTTC
size: -; V: TRBV9; D: -; J: TRBJ1-2; CDR3: CASSVDEGGYGYTF; DNA: TGTGCCAGCAGCGTAGATGAGGGCGGCTATGGCTACACCTTC
size: -; V: TRBV10-3; D: TRBD1; J: TRBJ1-2; CDR3: CAISESNDFGQGMDYGYTF; DNA: TGTGCCATCAGTGAGTCGAATGACTTCGGACAGGGGATGGACTATGGCTACACCTTC
size: few; V: TRBV28; D: TRBD1; J: TRBJ2-5; CDR3: CASSQLTGGLYQETQYF; DNA: TGTGCCAGCAGTCAACTAACAGGGGGCCTTTACCAAGAGACCCAGTACTTC